What follows are 32 T cell receptor beta chains derived from one specimen sequenced in a study of blood T cell repertoires in COVID-19. TCRdb's table, derived via immunoSEQ multiplex PCR, lists solely in-frame clones and lacks some. The sample lists more than 300,000 clones, 80% to 90% seen once, with about 6.9% in the top ten. Specimen: peripheral blood. The receptors here all came from a woman between 45 and 65 years old with COVID-19, enrolled during active disease.

The V gene is TRBV7-9, the J gene TRBJ2-7; maybe TRBD2 (6 bases). CDR3 length: 13 residues. Germline-derived CDR1 and CDR2 are SEHNR and FQNEAQ (reference sequence). Trimming stripped 6 bases from V and 3 bases from J, with 12 bases between. CDR3 region: CASSGTGGYEQYF. CDR3 bases: TGTGCCAGCAGTGGGACCGGGGGCTACGAGCAGTACTTC.

The gene calls are TRBV5-1 and TRBJ2-1, with a possible D match to TRBD2 (7 bases). The CDR3 runs to 15 residues. V lost 2 bases and J 7 bases, leaving 16 bases between the germline ends. Germline V CDR1 and CDR2: SGHRS, YFSETQ. CDR3: CASSLGLGGPNEQFF. CDR3 bases: TGCGCCAGCAGCTTAGGACTAGGGGGACCTAATGAGCAGTTCTTC.

J is TRBJ1-5 and V is TRBV7-9; TRBD1 is a possible D gene (5 bases). The germline CDR1 and CDR2 sequences are SEHNR and FQNEAQ (reference sequence). The length of the CDR3 is 15 residues. V was clipped by 1 base and J by 3 bases, with 10 bases between them. The CDR3 region has the DNA TGTGCCAGCAGCTTAGGGCCAGGGTTCAATCAGCCCCAGCATTTT. Its translation: CASSLGPGFNQPQHF.

For the CDR3, the DNA is TGTGCCAGCAGCTTGGGGCAGGCCGTCCCCTTCTCCTCTTTTGGCTACACCTTC. Translated: CASSLGQAVPFSSFGYTF. V and J are TRBV5-6 and TRBJ1-2; D gene uncertain. CDR3 length: 18 amino acids. Germline-derived CDR1 and CDR2 are SGHDT and YYEEEE. The V end was cut by 0 bases, the J end by 7 bases, with 25 bases between.

The V call is TRBV5-4, the J call TRBJ2-7, with TRBD2 matching 10 bases. With 2 bases clipped from V and 2 bases from J, the junction kept 4 bases outside the gene matches. The CDR3 spans 15 residues. Germline values: CDR1 SGHNT, CDR2 YYREEE (reference sequence). This chain's CDR3 is CASSFEREGPYEQYF. For the CDR3, the DNA is TGTGCCAGCAGCTTCGAGCGGGAGGGCCCCTACGAGCAGTACTTC.

The chain combines TRBV6-1 with TRBJ2-4; 9 bases fit TRBD1. J was trimmed by 3 bases and V by 4 bases; bases with no gene match: 10. The CDR3 runs to 17 residues. Germline V CDR1 and CDR2: MNHNS, SASEGT. The CDR3 DNA reads as TGTGCCAGCAGTGGTCTCTCCGGGACAGGGCACAAAAACATTCAGTACTTC. Translated: CASSGLSGTGHKNIQYF.

Written as DNA, the CDR3 is TGTGCCAGCAGCGTTTCGGGGACAGGGATCTTTGAAAAACTGTTTTTT. Translation gives CASSVSGTGIFEKLFF. The chain uses TRBV9 and TRBJ1-4; 9 bases map to TRBD1. V shed 2 bases and J 7 bases; nucleotides not matched to a gene: 9. Germline V CDR1 and CDR2: SGDLS, YYNGEE. This CDR3 spans 16 amino acids.

The chain links TRBV24-1 to TRBJ2-6, with D perhaps matching TRBD1 (6 bases). The CDR3 is 17 amino acids. In germline, CDR1 is KGHDR, CDR2 SFDVKD. Trimming removed 3 bases at V and 3 bases at J, with 14 bases between. As DNA, the CDR3 is TGTGCCACCAGTGATCCCCCCGCAGGGGATGGGGCCAACGTCCTGACTTTC. Translated, it gives CATSDPPAGDGANVLTF.

The chain combines TRBV7-9 with TRBJ1-2; 9 positions agree with TRBD1. There are 16 residues in the CDR3. The trim removed 3 bases at V and 2 bases at J, leaving 7 bases unmatched. The germline V gene has CDR1 SEHNR and CDR2 FQNEAQ (reference sequence). The CDR3 loop reads CASSFTPTGGNYGYTF. The CDR3 coding sequence is TGTGCCAGCAGCTTTACCCCGACAGGGGGGAACTATGGCTACACCTTC.

The chain couples TRBV19 to TRBJ2-2; TRBD1 matches at 10 bases. J lost 6 bases, V lost 6 bases, and 10 bases had no gene match. Germline V gene data show CDR1 as LNHDA and CDR2 as SQIVND (reference sequence). The CDR3 sequence is 16 residues long. The CDR3 protein is CASSPPGQGISGELFF. CDR3 nucleotides: TGTGCCAGTAGCCCCCCGGGACAGGGGATATCCGGGGAGCTGTTTTTT.

This chain joins TRBV20-1 and TRBJ1-1; D uncertain. Germline V gene lookup returns CDR1 DFQATT and CDR2 SNEGSKA (reference sequence). The CDR3 is 11 residues long. With 6 bases removed from V and 7 bases from J, the gap between germline ends came to 12 bases. The CDR3 loop is CSATLISEAFF. As DNA, the CDR3 is TGCAGTGCCACGCTCATCAGTGAAGCTTTCTTT.

The rearrangement uses TRBV7-9 and TRBJ2-1, with 10 bases that match TRBD2. The germline V gene has CDR1 SEHNR and CDR2 FQNEAQ (reference sequence). Trimming removed 3 bases from V and 7 bases from J; junction bases left unmatched: 6. The CDR3 has 15 amino acids. The CDR3 loop reads CASSLGSGRMNEQFF. As DNA, the CDR3 is TGTGCCAGCAGCTTGGGTAGCGGGAGGATGAATGAGCAGTTCTTC.

The V and J genes are TRBV3-1 (or the pseudogene TRBV3-2) and TRBJ1-3, with D uncertain. The length of the CDR3 is 14 residues. Germline V gene sequence: CDR1 LGHDT, CDR2 YNNKEL (reference sequence). The V gene lost 3 bases and the J gene lost 7 bases, with 13 bases spanning the gap. The CDR3 loop reads CASSQAVPRNTIYF. The CDR3 DNA reads as TGTGCCAGCAGCCAGGCGGTCCCCCGGAACACCATATATTTT.

V gene TRBV5-4 combines with J gene TRBJ1-1; 8 nucleotides match TRBD1. The J segment lost 5 bases and the V segment lost 4 bases, leaving 4 bases of the junction unmatched. CDR1 is SGHNT, CDR2 YYREEE, per germline (reference sequence). CDR3 length: 13 residues. In DNA, the CDR3 is TGTGCCAGCAGCCTGGACAGGGTTACTGAAGCTTTCTTT. Its protein product is CASSLDRVTEAFF.

This clone was found a few times. The chain employs TRBV7-2 and TRBJ1-5; possibly TRBD1 for D (5 bases). The CDR3 runs 14 residues. Trimming shortened V by 5 bases and J by 4 bases, and 12 bases separated the two germline ends. Germline-derived CDR1 and CDR2 are SGHTA and FQGNSA. The CDR3 spells CASSAAGGNQPQHF. CDR3 DNA: TGTGCCAGCAGCGCTGCGGGGGGTAATCAGCCCCAGCATTTT.

The rearrangement links TRBV5-1 to TRBJ2-1; D is possibly TRBD2 (5 bases). Germline CDR1 and CDR2: SGHRS and YFSETQ. CDR3 length: 15 residues. V dropped 6 bases and J dropped 0 bases, with 13 bases sitting between them. CDR3 amino acids: CASNPAGFSYNEQFF. Written as DNA, the CDR3 is TGCGCCAGCAACCCCGCGGGTTTCTCCTACAATGAGCAGTTCTTC.

The genes are TRBV2 and TRBJ1-5; weak D call: TRBD1 (6 bases). The CDR3 contains 13 residues. The V end lost 6 bases, the J end lost 7 bases, and 13 bases lay between the germline ends. The germline gives CDR1 SNHLY, CDR2 FYNNEI. As DNA, the CDR3 is TGTGCCAGCAGCAATGGTAGGGGGCAGCCCCAGCATTTT. It yields the protein CASSNGRGQPQHF.

The gene calls are TRBV20-1 and TRBJ1-5; D call uncertain. Trimming shortened V by 6 bases and J by 5 bases, and 5 bases separated the two germline ends. Germline CDR1 DFQATT, CDR2 SNEGSKA (reference sequence). The CDR3 runs to 10 residues. CDR3 loop: CSALHQPQHF. CDR3 in DNA: TGCAGTGCACTGCATCAGCCCCAGCATTTT.

The chain couples TRBV6-5 to TRBJ1-1; D remains unclear. Germline assignment: CDR1 MNHEY and CDR2 SVGAGI. Trimming removed 2 bases at V and 1 base at J, with 8 bases between. The CDR3 has 14 residues. The CDR3 here is CASSYSTGNTEAFF. Written as DNA, the CDR3 is TGTGCCAGCAGTTACAGTACGGGGAACACTGAAGCTTTCTTT.

The chain carries TRBV3-1 (or the pseudogene TRBV3-2) and TRBJ2-3; 7 nucleotides agree with TRBD1. After removal of 3 bases from V and 2 bases from J, the junction contained 8 bases not matched to a gene. The CDR3 spans 16 residues. Germline lookup yields CDR1 LGHDT and CDR2 YNNKEL (reference sequence). The CDR3 sequence is CASSHLRDRPTDTQYF. The DNA for the CDR3 is TGTGCCAGCAGCCATCTCCGGGACAGACCCACAGATACGCAGTATTTT.

This chain links TRBV18 with TRBJ1-1, with D tentatively TRBD1 (6 bases). V gave up 4 bases and J gave up 1 base, with 13 bases separating them. In germline, CDR1 is KGHSH, CDR2 LQKENI. The CDR3 contains 15 residues. As DNA, the CDR3 is TGTGCCAGCTCACGCACCTACAGGGAGAACACTGAAGCTTTCTTT. Amino acid sequence: CASSRTYRENTEAFF.

This clone was found once. The rearrangement uses TRBV7-9 and TRBJ1-2; no firm D call. Trimming took 1 base from V and 2 from J, leaving 8 bases between them. This CDR3 has 14 amino acids. Germline V gene lookup returns CDR1 SEHNR and CDR2 FQNEAQ (reference sequence). CDR3 in amino acids: CASSLGWANYGYTF. Here the CDR3 DNA reads TGTGCCAGCAGCTTAGGGTGGGCCAACTATGGCTACACCTTC.

The chain joins TRBV5-6 to TRBJ2-5; 12 bases match TRBD2. The CDR3 sequence is 16 residues long. V shed 1 base, J shed 5 bases, and the junction held 6 bases outside the gene matches. Germline V gene lookup returns CDR1 SGHDT and CDR2 YYEEEE. The CDR3 loop is CASSLPSGRAWETQYF. The CDR3 DNA sequence: TGTGCCAGCAGCTTGCCTAGCGGGAGGGCCTGGGAGACCCAGTACTTC.

The V call is TRBV7-6, the J call TRBJ2-3, with 8 bases identical to TRBD2. After removal of 5 bases from V and 1 base from J, the junction contained 8 bases not matched to a gene. CDR1 is SGHVS, CDR2 FNYEAQ, per germline. The CDR3 runs 16 residues. The CDR3: CASSLQGGRRTDTQYF. CDR3 bases: TGTGCCAGCAGCCTGCAGGGCGGGAGGCGCACAGATACGCAGTATTTT.

The chain couples TRBV18 to TRBJ1-1, with a tentative D call TRBD1 (6 bases). V lost 3 bases, J lost 7 bases, and 12 bases lay in between. This CDR3 comprises 13 residues. Germline values: CDR1 KGHSH, CDR2 LQKENI. CDR3 nucleotide sequence: TGTGCCAGCTCACCTCAAGGACAGAATGAAGCTTTCTTT. It translates to CASSPQGQNEAFF. Based on the CDR3 plus reference TRBV18 and TRBJ1-1, the full variable domain is NAGVMQNPRHLVRRRGQEARLRCSPMKGHSHVYWYRQLPEEGLKFMVYLQKENIIDESGMPKERFSAEFPKEGPSILRIQQVVRGDSAAYFCASSPQGQNEAFFGQGTRLTVV.

In this sample, this clone turned up once. The chain carries TRBV13 and TRBJ2-1; TRBD1 matches at 7 bases. The CDR3 has 11 amino acids. Germline V gene data show CDR1 as PRHDT and CDR2 as FYEKMQ (reference sequence). V trimming: 4 bases; J trimming: 13 bases; junction bases outside the gene matches: 4. CDR3 region: CASSSRDSQFF. The CDR3 DNA sequence: TGTGCCAGCAGCTCCCGGGACAGTCAGTTCTTC. Complete variable domain (other parts from reference TRBV13 and TRBJ2-1): AAGVIQSPRHLIKEKRETATLKCYPIPRHDTVYWYQQGPGQDPQFLISFYEKMQSDKGSIPDRFSAQQFSDYHSELNMSSLELGDSALYFCASSSRDSQFFGPGTRLTVL.

The rearrangement uses TRBV30 and TRBJ2-7; 8 bases agree with TRBD2. The CDR3 has 15 residues. Germline V lookup: CDR1 GTSNPN, CDR2 SVGIG (reference sequence). The V gene end was trimmed by 2 bases and the J gene end by 2 bases; junction bases not matched to a gene: 8. For the CDR3, the DNA is TGTGCCTGGAGTAGCGGGAGCAGATCGACCTACGAGCAGTACTTC. Protein sequence: CAWSSGSRSTYEQYF.

The chain employs TRBV3-1 (or the pseudogene TRBV3-2) and TRBJ1-1; D perhaps matches TRBD1 (5 bases). The V gene's germline CDR1 is LGHDT and CDR2 YNNKEL (reference sequence). Trimming removed 1 base at V and 6 bases at J, with 12 bases between. The length of the CDR3 is 14 residues. In DNA form, the CDR3 reads TGTGCCAGCAGCCAAGTCCAGGGCTTCGCTGAAGCTTTCTTT. Protein: CASSQVQGFAEAFF.

This chain's CDR3 is CAWGTGTRDGYTF. The CDR3 bases are TGTGCCTGGGGAACAGGGACGCGGGATGGCTACACCTTC. This sequence joins TRBV30 and TRBJ1-2; D is perhaps TRBD1 (6 bases). The V gene lost 5 bases and the J gene lost 6 bases, with 16 bases spanning the gap. In germline, CDR1 is GTSNPN, CDR2 SVGIG (reference sequence). The CDR3 runs to 13 residues.

This sequence joins TRBV15 and TRBJ1-2, with 8 nucleotides matching TRBD1. Unmatched junction bases numbered 7, after V lost 0 bases and J lost 4 bases. Germline CDR1 and CDR2: LNHNV and YYDKDF (reference sequence). The CDR3 is made up of 16 amino acids. CDR3 sequence reads: CATSREGQGSGYGYTF. DNA of the CDR3: TGTGCCACCAGCAGAGAAGGACAGGGTAGTGGCTATGGCTACACCTTC.

This chain joins TRBV7-2 and TRBJ2-7; 7 bases agree with TRBD2. CDR3 length equals 13 residues. J lost 4 bases, V lost 2 bases, and 2 bases had no gene match. The germline gives CDR1 SGHTA, CDR2 FQGNSA. CDR3 amino acids: CASSLRREYEQYF. The CDR3 DNA reads TGTGCCAGCAGCTTAAGGCGGGAGTACGAGCAGTACTTC. Full variable domain (remainder filled in from reference TRBV7-2 and TRBJ2-7): GAGVSQSPSNKVTEKGKDVELRCDPISGHTALYWYRQSLGQGLEFLIYFQGNSAPDKSGLPSDRFSAERTGGSVSTLTIQRTQQEDSAVYLCASSLRREYEQYFGPGTRLTVT.

This chain connects TRBV18 to TRBJ1-5; 10 bases are shared with TRBD1. The CDR3 runs to 16 residues. Losses at the gene ends were 3 bases for V and 6 bases for J; bases not matched to a gene: 8. The germline gives CDR1 KGHSH, CDR2 LQKENI. The chain's CDR3 is CASSPLPDRGGQPQHF. DNA for the CDR3: TGTGCCAGCTCACCCCTGCCGGACAGGGGGGGTCAGCCCCAGCATTTT.